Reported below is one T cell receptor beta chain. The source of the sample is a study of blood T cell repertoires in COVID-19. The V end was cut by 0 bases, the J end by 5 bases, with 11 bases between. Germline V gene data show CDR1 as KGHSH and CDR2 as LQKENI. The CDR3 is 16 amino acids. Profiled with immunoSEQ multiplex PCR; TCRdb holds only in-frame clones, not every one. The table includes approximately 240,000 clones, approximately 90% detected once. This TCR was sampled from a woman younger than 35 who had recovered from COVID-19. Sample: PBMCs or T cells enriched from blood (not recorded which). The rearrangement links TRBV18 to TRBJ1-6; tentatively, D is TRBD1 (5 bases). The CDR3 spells CASSPPTGMNNSPLHF. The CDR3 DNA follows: TGTGCCAGCTCACCACCCACAGGAATGAATAATTCACCCCTCCACTTT.